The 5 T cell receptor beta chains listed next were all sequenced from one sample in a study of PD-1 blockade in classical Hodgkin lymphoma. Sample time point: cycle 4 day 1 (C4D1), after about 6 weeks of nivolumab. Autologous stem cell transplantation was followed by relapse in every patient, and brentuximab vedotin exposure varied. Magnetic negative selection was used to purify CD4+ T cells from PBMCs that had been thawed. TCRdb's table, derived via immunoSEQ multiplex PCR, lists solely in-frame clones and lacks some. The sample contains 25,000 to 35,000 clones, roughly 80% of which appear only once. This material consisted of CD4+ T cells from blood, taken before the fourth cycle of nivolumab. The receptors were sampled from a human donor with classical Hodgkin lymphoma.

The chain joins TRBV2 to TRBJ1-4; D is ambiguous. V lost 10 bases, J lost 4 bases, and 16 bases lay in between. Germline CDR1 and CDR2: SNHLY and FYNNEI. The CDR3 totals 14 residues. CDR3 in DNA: TGTGCCACCCAGGAGGGCGCAGTTAATGAAAAACTGTTTTTT. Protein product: CATQEGAVNEKLFF.

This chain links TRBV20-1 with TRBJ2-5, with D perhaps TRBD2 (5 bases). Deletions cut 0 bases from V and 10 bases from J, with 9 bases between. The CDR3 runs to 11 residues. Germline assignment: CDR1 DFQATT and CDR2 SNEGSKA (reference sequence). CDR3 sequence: CSARDRGYQYF. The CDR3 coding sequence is TGCAGTGCTAGAGATCGGGGTTACCAGTACTTC.

CDR3 sequence: CASSPSNQPQHF. In DNA form, the CDR3 reads TGTGCCAGCAGCCCCTCCAATCAGCCCCAGCATTTT. The V gene is TRBV6-6, the J gene TRBJ1-5, with D uncertain. The CDR3 contains 12 residues. Germline V gives CDR1 MNHNY, CDR2 SVGAGI (reference sequence). V was clipped by 6 bases and J by 3 bases, with 6 bases between them.

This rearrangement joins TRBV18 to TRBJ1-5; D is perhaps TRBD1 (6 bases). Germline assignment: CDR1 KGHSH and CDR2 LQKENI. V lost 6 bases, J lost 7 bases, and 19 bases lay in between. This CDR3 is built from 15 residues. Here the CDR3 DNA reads TGTGCCAGCTCCCCAAGCGGTCCGGGGGCACAGCCCCAGCATTTT. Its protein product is CASSPSGPGAQPQHF.

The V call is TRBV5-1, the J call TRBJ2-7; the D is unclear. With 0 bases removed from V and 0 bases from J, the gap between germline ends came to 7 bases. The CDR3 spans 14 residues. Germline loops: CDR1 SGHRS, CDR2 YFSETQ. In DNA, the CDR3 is TGCGCCAGCAGCTTGGTGCTTAGCTCCTACGAGCAGTACTTC. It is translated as CASSLVLSSYEQYF.